Listed below are T cell receptor beta chains from one sample, sequenced in a study of Graves' ophthalmopathy and Graves' hyperthyroidism. TCRdb recomputed calls from the multiplex PCR reads with MiXCR, one row per CDR3 protein. The repertoire holds hundreds of thousands of distinct CDR3 sequences, with 21% as singletons. Material for sequencing was peripheral blood. These receptors originate from a young woman with stable Graves' hyperthyroidism. The CDR3 runs from the conserved cysteine through the conserved F or W. D genes are given only for firm matches. The size of a clone is reported for some rows only, either as once, few or many, or as a class for expanded clones.

clone size | J gene | D gene | V gene | CDR3 DNA | CDR3 protein
many | TRBJ1-1 | NA | TRBV6-5 | TGTGCCAGCAGATACTTCGGAATTAACACTGAAGCTTTCTTT | CASRYFGINTEAFF
NA | TRBJ1-3 | NA | TRBV20-1 | TGCAGTGCTAGAGATCTGGAGGAGTCTGCGAACACCATATATTTT | CSARDLEESANTIYF
many | TRBJ1-3 | NA | TRBV4-2 | TGTGCCAGCAGCCCGACCCGGGGGGAAGGGCAAGGTGGAAACACCATATATTTT | CASSPTRGEGQGGNTIYF
many | TRBJ1-1 | NA | TRBV29-1 | TGCAGCGTTGAAGACGGACCCTTAACCGGTCACACTGAAGCTTTCTTT | CSVEDGPLTGHTEAFF
many | TRBJ2-4 | NA | TRBV27 | TGTGCCAGCAGTCCCAGGACCCCAGGGTACATTCAGTACTTC | CASSPRTPGYIQYF
many | TRBJ2-7 | TRBD2 | TRBV11-2 | TGTGCCAGCAGCTTAGGCGGGGCGACTAGCGGGAGGGCAGACTTC | CASSLGGATSGRADF
many | TRBJ1-6 | TRBD1 | TRBV10-2 | TGCGCCAGCAGTGAGTCGCGACAGGGACTCAATTCACCCCTCCACTTT | CASSESRQGLNSPLHF
many | TRBJ1-1 | NA | TRBV20-1 | TGCAGTGCTAGGGAAACAGACACTGAAGCTTTCTTT | CSARETDTEAFF
NA | TRBJ2-5 | NA | TRBV6-1 | TGTGCCAGCACCGCGGTGGCAGGGCACCAAGAGACCCAGTACTTC | CASTAVAGHQETQYF
many | TRBJ2-7 | NA | TRBV7-8 | TGTGCCAGCAGCTTCCGGACCAGTACGGCCTACGAGCAGTACTTC | CASSFRTSTAYEQYF
NA | TRBJ2-7 | TRBD1 | TRBV27 | TGTGCCAGCAGTTCCACCGACAGGGTGACCTACGAGCAGTACTTC | CASSSTDRVTYEQYF
many | TRBJ1-2 | NA | TRBV28 | TGTGCCAGCAGTTTAAATCAGGACTATGGCTACACCTTC | CASSLNQDYGYTF
NA | TRBJ2-5 | TRBD2 | TRBV20-1 | TGCAGTGCCCCGACTAGCGGGAGAGGGGGAGAGACCCAGTACTTC | CSAPTSGRGGETQYF
once | TRBJ1-2 | NA | TRBV7-9 | TGTGCCAGCAGCTTACCGGCATATGGCTACACCTTC | CASSLPAYGYTF
many | TRBJ2-7 | NA | TRBV12-3/TRBV12-4 | TGTGCCAGCCATACGGCGGGATCGTACGAGCAGTACTTC | CASHTAGSYEQYF
many | TRBJ2-7 | TRBD2 | TRBV11-2 | TGTGCCAGCAGCTATTCAGCGGGAGGGCCCTACGAGCAGTACTTC | CASSYSAGGPYEQYF
many | TRBJ2-7 | TRBD1 | TRBV2 | TGTGCCAGCAGTGAATGGGGACAGGGCGCCTACGAGCAGTACTTC | CASSEWGQGAYEQYF
many | TRBJ2-7 | NA | TRBV6-2/TRBV6-3 | TGTGCCAGCAGTTACTGGGGAGGGGGCCACAACGAGCAGTACTTC | CASSYWGGGHNEQYF
NA | TRBJ1-2 | NA | TRBV11-2 | TGTGCCAGCAGCCTTCTTGTCTATGGCTACACCTTC | CASSLLVYGYTF
many | TRBJ2-5 | NA | TRBV7-2 | TGTGCCAGCAGCTATGTCGTGGGGACCCAGTACTTC | CASSYVVGTQYF
many | TRBJ2-7 | NA | TRBV10-3 | TGTGCCATCGCAGGGGGGTCGGGAGGTTACGAGCAGTACTTC | CAIAGGSGGYEQYF
many | TRBJ1-5 | NA | TRBV7-2 | TGTGCCAGCAGCAGGGCGAATAGCAATCAGCCCCAGCATTTT | CASSRANSNQPQHF
many | TRBJ1-1 | NA | TRBV15 | TGTGCCACCAGCAGAGATCTGGGGGGCACTGAAGCTTTCTTT | CATSRDLGGTEAFF
few | TRBJ2-3 | TRBD1 | TRBV12-3/TRBV12-4 | TGTGCCAGCAGCCTCGACAGGGTGAGCACAGATACGCAGTATTTT | CASSLDRVSTDTQYF
once | TRBJ1-1 | NA | TRBV12-3/TRBV12-4 | TGTGCCAGCAGTTTAAGGGCGGTTACCGGCACTGAAGCTTTCTTT | CASSLRAVTGTEAFF
many | TRBJ2-7 | NA | TRBV2 | TGTGCCAGCAGCCAAATCTCTGACGGTTACGAGCAGTACTTC | CASSQISDGYEQYF
few | TRBJ2-7 | NA | TRBV20-1 | TGCAGTGCTAGAGCTTTGGCCGGTCCTGTCTACGAGCAGTACTTC | CSARALAGPVYEQYF
many | TRBJ1-1 | NA | TRBV9 | TGTGCCAGCAGCGTAGCTGGGGTCTCGAACACTGAAGCTTTCTTT | CASSVAGVSNTEAFF